The sequence of this T cell receptor (beta chain) was determined in a study of OX40 agonist ivuxolimab in advanced cancers. About the study: Three individuals attained partial responses, comprising one hepatocellular carcinoma case and two cutaneous melanoma cases.

The method was immunoSEQ multiplex PCR; TCRdb's version includes in-frame clones alone and lacks a portion of them. The table records 45,000 to 50,000 clones, less than 90% of them present only once. Systemic immunosuppression or autoimmune disease history was grounds to exclude patients. The sequencing here drew on CD4+ or CD8+ T cells sorted from blood, taken in a trial of the OX40 agonist ivuxolimab. This TCR derives from an adult with an advanced solid tumor such as melanoma, head and neck, liver or kidney cancer.

CDR3 protein: CASSPGEYGYTF. The DNA for the CDR3 is TGTGCCAGCAGCCCAGGGGAATATGGCTACACCTTC. This chain links TRBV7-9 with TRBJ1-2; D may be TRBD1 (6 bases). V dropped 5 bases and J dropped 5 bases, with 9 bases sitting between them. The CDR3 runs 12 residues. Germline V lookup: CDR1 SEHNR, CDR2 FQNEAQ (reference sequence).